The 8 T cell receptor beta chains in this list originate from one sample, sequenced in a study of blood T cell repertoires in COVID-19. Profiling relied on immunoSEQ multiplex PCR, and the TCRdb table lists in-frame clones only, not all of them. The profile shows about 88,000 clones, over 75% of them singletons. The specimen was peripheral blood. All receptors come from a woman over 75 with acute or convalescent COVID-19.

The rearrangement joins TRBV11-2 to TRBJ2-1; a possible D gene is TRBD1 (6 bases). V lost 2 bases and J lost 12, with 23 bases in between. The CDR3 is 16 residues long. Germline V gives CDR1 SGHAT, CDR2 FQNNGV. The CDR3 DNA sequence: TGTGCCAGCAGCTTATCATCAGGGGCGTTGAGGGGTAGGCAGTTCTTC. This codes for CASSLSSGALRGRQFF.

The rearrangement uses TRBV7-2 and TRBJ2-1; 10 nucleotides align to TRBD2. CDR3 length equals 15 residues. The trim removed 4 bases at V and 3 bases at J, leaving 3 bases unmatched. CDR1 SGHTA and CDR2 FQGNSA come from the germline V gene. The DNA of the CDR3 is TGTGCCAGCAGCTCACTAGCGGGGTTCTACAATGAGCAGTTCTTC. This sequence encodes CASSSLAGFYNEQFF. The full variable domain, with the rest looked up from reference TRBV7-2 and TRBJ2-1, is GAGVSQSPSNKVTEKGKDVELRCDPISGHTALYWYRQSLGQGLEFLIYFQGNSAPDKSGLPSDRFSAERTGGSVSTLTIQRTQQEDSAVYLCASSSLAGFYNEQFFGPGTRLTVL.

The chain has TRBV2 and TRBJ2-1, with 10 bases lining up with TRBD2. Germline CDR1 and CDR2: SNHLY and FYNNEI. Germline trimming cut 7 bases from V and 6 bases from J; bases unmatched to any gene: 9. This CDR3 contains 15 residues. CDR3 DNA sequence: TGTGCCAGCACCTTAGCGGGAGGCTCGGGCAATGAGCAGTTCTTC. Its protein product is CASTLAGGSGNEQFF. The complete variable domain, with remaining parts taken from reference TRBV2 and TRBJ2-1, reads EPEVTQTPSHQVTQMGQEVILRCVPISNHLYFYWYRQILGQKVEFLVSFYNNEISEKSEIFDDQFSVERPDGSNFTLKIRSTKLEDSAMYFCASTLAGGSGNEQFFGPGTRLTVL.

The CDR3 DNA sequence: TGTGCCAGCAGCTTTAGTGTGGCAGGGGGCGTGAACACTGAAGCTTTCTTT. It codes for CASSFSVAGGVNTEAFF. This sequence joins TRBV13 and TRBJ1-1; 8 bases match TRBD1. After removal of 3 bases from V and 0 bases from J, the junction contained 9 bases not matched to a gene. The CDR3 covers 17 residues. Germline V gene data show CDR1 as PRHDT and CDR2 as FYEKMQ (reference sequence).

This clone was seen only once. The rearrangement joins TRBV19 to TRBJ2-3; TRBD2 aligns across 9 bases. Germline V gene data show CDR1 as LNHDA and CDR2 as SQIVND (reference sequence). J was trimmed by 2 bases and V by 3 bases; bases with no gene match: 3. This CDR3 spans 15 amino acids. CDR3 sequence reads: CASSILAGPTDTQYF. DNA of the CDR3: TGTGCCAGTAGTATTCTAGCGGGGCCCACAGATACGCAGTATTTT. Using reference TRBV19 and TRBJ2-3 for the parts outside the CDR3, the full variable domain is DGGITQSPKYLFRKEGQNVTLSCEQNLNHDAMYWYRQDPGQGLRLIYYSQIVNDFQKGDIAEGYSVSREKKESFPLTVTSAQKNPTAFYLCASSILAGPTDTQYFGPGTRLTVL.

The chain recombines TRBV19 with TRBJ1-1; 7 nucleotides agree with TRBD1. The CDR3 length is 16 residues. V trimming: 6 bases; J trimming: 0 bases; junction bases outside the gene matches: 10. The germline V gene encodes CDR1 LNHDA and CDR2 SQIVND (reference sequence). The CDR3 protein is CASRGGAGFVNTEAFF. CDR3 coding DNA: TGTGCCAGTAGAGGGGGCGCAGGGTTCGTGAACACTGAAGCTTTCTTT. The full variable domain, rest sourced from reference TRBV19 and TRBJ1-1, is DGGITQSPKYLFRKEGQNVTLSCEQNLNHDAMYWYRQDPGQGLRLIYYSQIVNDFQKGDIAEGYSVSREKKESFPLTVTSAQKNPTAFYLCASRGGAGFVNTEAFFGQGTRLTVV.

This chain links TRBV12-5 with TRBJ2-1; D is uncertain. The CDR3 length is 14 residues. Trimming took off 7 bases at V and 0 bases at J, with 10 bases between the two ends. CDR1 LGHNT and CDR2 FRNRAP come from the germline V gene. CDR3 coding DNA: TGTGCTAGTGCCCCCCCTAGCTCCTACAATGAGCAGTTCTTC. Protein product: CASAPPSSYNEQFF.

The chain is built from TRBV6-2 or TRBV6-3 and TRBJ2-7; D gene ambiguous. V gave up 3 bases and J gave up 3 bases, with 12 bases separating them. In germline, CDR1 is MNHEY, CDR2 SVGEGT. This CDR3 contains 14 residues. The CDR3 coding sequence is TGTGCCAGCAGTTATTGGCCAGAAGTCTACGAGCAGTACTTC. Its translation is CASSYWPEVYEQYF.